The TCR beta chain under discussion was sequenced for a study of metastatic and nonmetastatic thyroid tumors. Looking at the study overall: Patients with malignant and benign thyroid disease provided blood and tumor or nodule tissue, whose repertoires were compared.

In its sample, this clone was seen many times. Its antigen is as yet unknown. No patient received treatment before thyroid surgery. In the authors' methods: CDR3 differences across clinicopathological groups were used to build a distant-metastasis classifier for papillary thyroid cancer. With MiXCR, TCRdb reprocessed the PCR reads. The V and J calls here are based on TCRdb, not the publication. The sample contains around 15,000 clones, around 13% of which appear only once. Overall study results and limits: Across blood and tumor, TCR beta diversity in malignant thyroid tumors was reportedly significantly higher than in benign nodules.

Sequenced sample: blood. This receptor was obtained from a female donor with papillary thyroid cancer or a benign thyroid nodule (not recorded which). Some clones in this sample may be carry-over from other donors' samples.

CDR3 protein: CAWTAALGEAFF. The CDR3 DNA reads as TGTGCCTGGACGGCAGCCCTCGGGGAAGCTTTCTTT. The rearrangement uses TRBV30 and TRBJ1-1; D gene unclear. V was trimmed by 4 bases and J by 8 bases, leaving 14 bases between them. This CDR3 region has 12 residues. Germline V gene data show CDR1 as GTSNPN and CDR2 as SVGIG (reference sequence).